This entry describes one T cell receptor beta chain. Germline values: CDR1 LGHNA, CDR2 YNFKEQ. This CDR3 is built from 15 residues. V was trimmed by 2 bases and J by 3 bases, leaving 13 bases between them. This sample was taken from a study of blood T cell repertoires in COVID-19. Across the study: PBMCs, B-cell-depleted T cells, or T cells provided the cDNA or gDNA that made up the material.

Clones were read by immunoSEQ multiplex PCR, and TCRdb kept only the in-frame ones, dropping some. The sample has tens of thousands of clones; around 82% are singletons. The material sequenced was peripheral blood. This TCR was sampled from a human donor in a cohort sampled during active COVID-19. The chain carries TRBV4-2 and TRBJ1-1; no reliable D call. CDR3 DNA: TGTGCCAGCAGCCAAACCCAGATTCTAGACACTGAAGCTTTCTTT. Translated: CASSQTQILDTEAFF.